This T cell receptor (beta chain) was sequenced during a study of beta chain features in type 1 diabetes. Whole-study results and caveats: TCRB CDR3s from Type 1 diabetes patients were moderately but significantly shorter in all four CD4+ subsets. Type 1 diabetes patients had VDJ junctions that carried fewer insertions and more deletions. PCR might pick shorter templates more often, in the same way for patients and controls.

What was sequenced were expressed TCRB transcripts, since all of the isolated RNA had been reverse transcribed. The data were produced by immunoSEQ multiplex PCR, yet TCRdb's version contains in-frame clones alone and is incomplete. The table shows about 740,000 clones, with under 15% occurring only once. Remarks on this clone: Antigen specificity is unknown.

V lost 7 bases to trimming and J lost 2 bases; unmatched junction nucleotides: 4. There are 14 residues in the CDR3. Looked up from germline, CDR1 is MDHEN and CDR2 is SYDVKM. It was via CD45RO/CCR7/CD25/CD127/CD95/CD27 that CD4+ naive, central memory, regulatory and stem cell-like memory cells were sorted. Sequenced sample: naive CD4+ T cells from blood. The rearrangement links TRBV28 to TRBJ2-5; 10 nucleotides align to TRBD2. The receptor was derived from a man aged 18 to 30 with type 1 diabetes. The CDR3 region has the DNA TGTGCCAGCACCCTAGCGGGGGCGCAAGAGACCCAGTACTTC. It encodes CASTLAGAQETQYF.